The TCR beta chain described here comes from a study of T-cell memory formation after mild COVID-19. This clonotype was picked up a small number of times. Its antigen is still unknown. The junction shows a germline mismatch at one end, possibly a read error. TCRdb passed the 5' RACE reads through MiXCR, listing each CDR3 protein once. Among about 350,000 distinct CDR3 sequences, more than 20% were seen once, and the ten largest hold over 20%. Study-wide findings and caveats: The SARS-CoV-2 specificity of second-wave clones reaching peak at day 37 remained unverified.

The CDR3 runs to 16 residues. Germline-derived CDR1 and CDR2 are MNHEY and SMNVEV (reference sequence). Sequenced material: PBMCs or a T cell subset sorted from them (not recorded which). The receptor's source is a man between 18 and 35 years old who had mild COVID-19 (a few samples of this study predate the infection). Cell type and time point are not known. The rearrangement links TRBV27 to TRBJ1-6; possible D gene TRBD1, 6 bases. CDR3 sequence: CASGLREGEYNSPLHF. In DNA form, the CDR3 reads TGTGCCAGCGGTTTGCGGGAGGGGGAATATAATTCACCCCTCCACTTT.